A selection of T cell receptor beta chains follows, all from one sample in a study of technical replicates of blood from a handful of donors. Here immunoSEQ multiplex PCR was the method, and the copy in TCRdb shows in-frame clones only, minus some. Of approximately 75,000 clones listed, around 95% are singletons. The sample taken for sequencing was T cells isolated from PBMCs. The receptor source for this set is a human donor in good health. Both conserved end residues are part of each CDR3. Fields, in order: CDR3 protein, CDR3 DNA, J gene, clone size, D gene, V gene. A D gene is named only where the DNA matches it firmly. Clone size is shown for a subset of rows, as once, few, many or a class of expanded clone.

CASSLGGDTEAFF,TGTGCCAGCAGCCTCGGGGGGGACACTGAAGCTTTCTTT,TRBJ1-1,-,-,TRBV9
CASRPGQKRETQYF,TGTGCCAGTAGGCCGGGACAAAAGAGAGAGACCCAGTACTTC,TRBJ2-5,-,-,TRBV19
CASSVEGIAGGNEQFF,TGTGCCAGCAGCGTAGAGGGGATAGCGGGAGGGAATGAGCAGTTCTTC,TRBJ2-1,-,TRBD2,TRBV9
CASSEIVAVSTDTQYF,TGTGCCAGCAGTGAAATTGTCGCGGTGAGCACAGATACGCAGTATTTT,TRBJ2-3,once,-,TRBV6-4
CASSHSRNRQGNYGYTF,TGCGCCAGCAGCCACTCTAGAAACCGACAGGGGAACTATGGCTACACCTTC,TRBJ1-2,once,TRBD1,TRBV4-1
CASSQLAGGTDTQYF,TGTGCCAGCAGCCAACTAGCGGGGGGCACAGATACGCAGTATTTT,TRBJ2-3,few,TRBD2,TRBV2
CASSSLHYTQYF,TGTGCCAGCAGCTCCCTCCACTATACGCAGTATTTT,TRBJ2-3,-,-,TRBV13
CASTYKLDRRTDTQYF,TGTGCCAGCACGTACAAGCTGGACAGGCGGACAGATACGCAGTATTTT,TRBJ2-3,-,TRBD1,TRBV28
CASSFGQGGETQYF,TGTGCCAGCAGCTTCGGACAGGGGGGAGAGACCCAGTACTTC,TRBJ2-5,-,TRBD1,TRBV5-4
CASSATTGLAGETQYF,TGTGCCAGCAGCGCCACCACCGGACTAGCAGGAGAGACCCAGTACTTC,TRBJ2-5,-,TRBD2,TRBV9
CSVVSRGSYEQYF,TGCAGCGTTGTCTCCAGGGGGTCTTACGAGCAGTACTTC,TRBJ2-7,once,TRBD1,TRBV29-1
CASSSSYGYTF,TGTGCCAGCAGTTCGTCCTATGGCTACACCTTC,TRBJ1-2,-,-,TRBV28
CASSPPGGPYNEQFF,TGTGCCAGCAGCCCACCCGGCGGGCCCTACAATGAGCAGTTCTTC,TRBJ2-1,-,-,TRBV9
CASSEARSTLDEQYF,TGTGCCAGCAGTGAAGCGCGGTCGACTCTCGACGAGCAGTACTTC,TRBJ2-7,-,-,TRBV2
CATKSQGATGELFF,TGTGCCACTAAATCACAGGGGGCCACCGGGGAGCTGTTTTTT,TRBJ2-2,-,TRBD1,TRBV28
CASSQEGENTEAFF,TGTGCCAGCAGCCAAGAAGGGGAGAACACTGAAGCTTTCTTT,TRBJ1-1,few,-,TRBV4-2